This TCR beta chain was identified in a study of radiotherapy plus CTLA-4 blockade in lung cancer. It was focal radiation plus CTLA-4 blockade with ipilimumab that patients with chemo-refractory metastatic non-small-cell lung cancer received. In germline, CDR1 is SNHLY, CDR2 FYNNEI. This CDR3 has 16 amino acids. Trimming cost V 4 bases and J 6 bases; bases outside gene matches: 7. The assay was immunoSEQ multiplex PCR, and TCRdb's table has in-frame clones only and misses some. The sample shows 90,000 to 100,000 clones, approximately 72% of them seen only once. The sample was peripheral blood, taken from a patient treated with radiotherapy plus ipilimumab. This clonotype was sampled from a human donor with non-small cell lung cancer who had a partial response to radiotherapy plus ipilimumab. Some clones in this sample may be carry-over from other donors' samples. The rearrangement joins TRBV2 to TRBJ1-6; 9 bases are a match to TRBD1. The CDR3 is CASSGTQGAANSPLHF. CDR3 bases: TGTGCCAGCAGTGGAACACAGGGGGCGGCTAATTCACCCCTCCACTTT.